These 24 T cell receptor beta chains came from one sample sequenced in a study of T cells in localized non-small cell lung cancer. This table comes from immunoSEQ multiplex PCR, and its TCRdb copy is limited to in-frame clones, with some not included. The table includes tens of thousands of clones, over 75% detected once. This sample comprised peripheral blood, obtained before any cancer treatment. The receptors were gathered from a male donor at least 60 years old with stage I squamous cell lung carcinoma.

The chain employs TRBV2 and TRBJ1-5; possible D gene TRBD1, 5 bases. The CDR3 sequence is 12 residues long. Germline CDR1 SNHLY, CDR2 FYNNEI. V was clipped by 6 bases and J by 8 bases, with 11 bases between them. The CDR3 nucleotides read TGTGCCAGCAGGCAGGGTTTAGAGCCCCAGCATTTT. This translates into CASRQGLEPQHF. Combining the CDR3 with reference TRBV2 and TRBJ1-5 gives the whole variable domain EPEVTQTPSHQVTQMGQEVILRCVPISNHLYFYWYRQILGQKVEFLVSFYNNEISEKSEIFDDQFSVERPDGSNFTLKIRSTKLEDSAMYFCASRQGLEPQHFGDGTRLSIL.

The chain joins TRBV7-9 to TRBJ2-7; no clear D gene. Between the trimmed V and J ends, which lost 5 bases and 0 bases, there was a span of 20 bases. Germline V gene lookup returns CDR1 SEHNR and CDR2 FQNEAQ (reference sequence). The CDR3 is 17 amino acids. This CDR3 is CASSGLISGSTSYEQYF. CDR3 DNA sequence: TGTGCCAGCAGCGGTCTTATTTCAGGTAGCACCTCCTACGAGCAGTACTTC.

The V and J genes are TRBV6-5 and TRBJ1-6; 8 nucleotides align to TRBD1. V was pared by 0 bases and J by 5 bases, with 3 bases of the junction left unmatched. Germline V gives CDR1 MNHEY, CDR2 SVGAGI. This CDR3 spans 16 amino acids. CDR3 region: CASSYSLGQDNSPLHF. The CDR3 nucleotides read TGTGCCAGCAGTTACTCCCTGGGACAGGATAATTCACCCCTCCACTTT.

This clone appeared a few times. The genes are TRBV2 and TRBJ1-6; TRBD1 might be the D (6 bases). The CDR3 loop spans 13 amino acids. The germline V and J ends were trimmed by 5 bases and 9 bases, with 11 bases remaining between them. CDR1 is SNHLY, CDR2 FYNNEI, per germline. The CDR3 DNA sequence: TGTGCCAGCAGTACGGTAGGGGGTTCACCCCTCCACTTT. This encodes CASSTVGGSPLHF.

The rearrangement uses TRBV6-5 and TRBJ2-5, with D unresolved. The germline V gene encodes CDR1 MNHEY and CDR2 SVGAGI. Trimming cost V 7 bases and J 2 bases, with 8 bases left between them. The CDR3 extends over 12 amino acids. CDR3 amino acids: CASKGAQETQYF. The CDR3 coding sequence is TGTGCCAGCAAAGGCGCTCAAGAGACCCAGTACTTC.

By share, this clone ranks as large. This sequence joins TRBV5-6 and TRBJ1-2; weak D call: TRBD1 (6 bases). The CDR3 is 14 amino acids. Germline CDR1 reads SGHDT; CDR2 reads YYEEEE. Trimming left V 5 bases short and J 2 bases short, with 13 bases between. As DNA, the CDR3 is TGTGCCAGCAGTGTTCCGGGACACAACTATGGCTACACCTTC. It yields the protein CASSVPGHNYGYTF.

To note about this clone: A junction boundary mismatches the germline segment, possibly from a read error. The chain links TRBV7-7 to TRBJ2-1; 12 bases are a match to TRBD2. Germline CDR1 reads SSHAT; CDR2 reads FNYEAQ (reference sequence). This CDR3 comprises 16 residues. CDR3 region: CASSLVLAGGRNEQFF. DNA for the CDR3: TGTGCTAGCAGCTTAGTTCTAGCGGGAGGGAGGAATGAGCAGTTCTTC.

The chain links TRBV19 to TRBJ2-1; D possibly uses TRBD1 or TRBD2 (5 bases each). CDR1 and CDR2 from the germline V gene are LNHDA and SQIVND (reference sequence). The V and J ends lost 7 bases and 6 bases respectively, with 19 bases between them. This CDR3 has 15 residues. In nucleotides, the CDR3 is TGTGCCAGTACTAGGACACCCGGGGTTCTCAATGAGCAGTTCTTC. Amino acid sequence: CASTRTPGVLNEQFF. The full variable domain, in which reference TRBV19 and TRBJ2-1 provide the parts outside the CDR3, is DGGITQSPKYLFRKEGQNVTLSCEQNLNHDAMYWYRQDPGQGLRLIYYSQIVNDFQKGDIAEGYSVSREKKESFPLTVTSAQKNPTAFYLCASTRTPGVLNEQFFGPGTRLTVL.

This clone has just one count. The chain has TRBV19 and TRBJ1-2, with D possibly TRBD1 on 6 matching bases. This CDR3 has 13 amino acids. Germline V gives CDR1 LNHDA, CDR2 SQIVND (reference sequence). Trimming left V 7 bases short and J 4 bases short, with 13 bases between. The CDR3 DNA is TGTGCCAGTACCGACAGGTTGCTCTATGGCTACACCTTC. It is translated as CASTDRLLYGYTF.

Here the CDR3 reads CASRDTGTVINEQFF. For the CDR3, the DNA is TGTGCCAGCAGAGATACAGGGACGGTTATCAATGAGCAGTTCTTC. The chain links TRBV7-9 to TRBJ2-1; possibly TRBD1 for D (6 bases). The V end lost 6 bases, the J end lost 6 bases, and 18 bases lay between the germline ends. The CDR3 covers 15 residues. Germline-derived CDR1 and CDR2 are SEHNR and FQNEAQ (reference sequence).

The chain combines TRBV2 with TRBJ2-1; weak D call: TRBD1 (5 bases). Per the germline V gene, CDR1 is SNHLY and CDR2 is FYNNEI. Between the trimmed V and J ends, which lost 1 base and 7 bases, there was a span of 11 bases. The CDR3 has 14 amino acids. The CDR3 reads CASSEDRTLNEQFF. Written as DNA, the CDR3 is TGTGCCAGCAGTGAAGATAGGACATTAAATGAGCAGTTCTTC.

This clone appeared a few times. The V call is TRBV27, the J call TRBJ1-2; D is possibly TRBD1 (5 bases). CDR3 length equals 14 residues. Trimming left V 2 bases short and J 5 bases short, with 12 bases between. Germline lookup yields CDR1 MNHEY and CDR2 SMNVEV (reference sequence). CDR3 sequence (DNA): TGTGCCAGCAGTTTAGGGCAGGGTGATTATGGCTACACCTTC. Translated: CASSLGQGDYGYTF.

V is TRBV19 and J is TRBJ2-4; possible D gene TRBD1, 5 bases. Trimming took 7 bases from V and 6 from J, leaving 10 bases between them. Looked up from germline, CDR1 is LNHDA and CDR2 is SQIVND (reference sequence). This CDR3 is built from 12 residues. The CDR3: CASTTDTNIQYF. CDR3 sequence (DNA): TGTGCCAGTACGACAGATACAAACATTCAGTACTTC.

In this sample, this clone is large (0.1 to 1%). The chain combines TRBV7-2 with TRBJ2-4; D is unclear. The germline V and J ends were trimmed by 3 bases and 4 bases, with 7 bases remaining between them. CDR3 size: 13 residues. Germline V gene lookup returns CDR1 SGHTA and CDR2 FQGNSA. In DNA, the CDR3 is TGTGCCAGCAGCTTGTATAGAAAAAACATTCAGTACTTC. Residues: CASSLYRKNIQYF.

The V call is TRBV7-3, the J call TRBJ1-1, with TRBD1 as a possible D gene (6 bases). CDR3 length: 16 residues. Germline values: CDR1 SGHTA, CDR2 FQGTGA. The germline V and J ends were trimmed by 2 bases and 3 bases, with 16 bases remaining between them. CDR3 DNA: TGTGCCAGCAGCTTATCGTACAGGGCGGGCGACACTGAAGCTTTCTTT. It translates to CASSLSYRAGDTEAFF.

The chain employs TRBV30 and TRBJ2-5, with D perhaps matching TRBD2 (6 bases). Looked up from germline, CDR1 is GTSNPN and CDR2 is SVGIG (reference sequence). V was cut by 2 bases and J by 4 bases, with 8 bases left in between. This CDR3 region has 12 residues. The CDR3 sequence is CAWSQGGETQYF. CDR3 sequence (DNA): TGTGCCTGGAGTCAGGGAGGAGAGACCCAGTACTTC.

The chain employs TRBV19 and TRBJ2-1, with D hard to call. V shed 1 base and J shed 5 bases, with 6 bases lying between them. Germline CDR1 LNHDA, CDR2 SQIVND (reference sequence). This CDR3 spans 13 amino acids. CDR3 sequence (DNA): TGTGCCAGTAGTATAGCGGCTAACAATGAGCAGTTCTTC. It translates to CASSIAANNEQFF. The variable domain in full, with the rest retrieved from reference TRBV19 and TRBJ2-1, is DGGITQSPKYLFRKEGQNVTLSCEQNLNHDAMYWYRQDPGQGLRLIYYSQIVNDFQKGDIAEGYSVSREKKESFPLTVTSAQKNPTAFYLCASSIAANNEQFFGPGTRLTVL.

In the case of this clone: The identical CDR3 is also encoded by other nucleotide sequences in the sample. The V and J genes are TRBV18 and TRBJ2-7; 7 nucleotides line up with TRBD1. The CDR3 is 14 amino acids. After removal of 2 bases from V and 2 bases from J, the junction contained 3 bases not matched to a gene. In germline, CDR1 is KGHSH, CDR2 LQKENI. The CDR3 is CASSPRQGTYEQYF. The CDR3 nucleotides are TGTGCCAGCTCACCAAGACAGGGTACCTACGAGCAGTACTTC.

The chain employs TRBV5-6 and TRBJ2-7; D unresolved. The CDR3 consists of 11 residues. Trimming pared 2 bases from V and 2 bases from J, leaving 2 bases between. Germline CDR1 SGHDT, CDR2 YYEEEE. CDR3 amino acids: CASSFAYEQYF. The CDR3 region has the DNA TGTGCCAGCAGCTTCGCCTACGAGCAGTACTTC.

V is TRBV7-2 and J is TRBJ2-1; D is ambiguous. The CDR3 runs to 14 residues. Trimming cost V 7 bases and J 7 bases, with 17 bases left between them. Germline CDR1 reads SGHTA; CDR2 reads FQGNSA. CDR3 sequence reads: CASTLSRTRNEQFF. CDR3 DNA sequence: TGTGCCAGCACCCTTTCCCGGACCAGGAATGAGCAGTTCTTC.

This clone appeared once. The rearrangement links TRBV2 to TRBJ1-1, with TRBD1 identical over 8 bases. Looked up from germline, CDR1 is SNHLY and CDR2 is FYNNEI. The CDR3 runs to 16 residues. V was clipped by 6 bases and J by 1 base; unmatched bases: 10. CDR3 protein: CASSLTGVQSNTEAFF. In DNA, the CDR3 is TGTGCCAGCAGCCTGACAGGGGTACAATCGAACACTGAAGCTTTCTTT.

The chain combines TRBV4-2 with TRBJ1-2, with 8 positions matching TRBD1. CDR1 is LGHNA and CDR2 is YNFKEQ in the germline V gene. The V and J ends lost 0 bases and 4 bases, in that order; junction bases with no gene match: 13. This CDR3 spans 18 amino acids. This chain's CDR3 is CASSQDGGVQGDRYGYTF. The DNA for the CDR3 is TGTGCCAGCAGCCAAGATGGGGGCGTACAGGGGGATCGCTATGGCTACACCTTC.

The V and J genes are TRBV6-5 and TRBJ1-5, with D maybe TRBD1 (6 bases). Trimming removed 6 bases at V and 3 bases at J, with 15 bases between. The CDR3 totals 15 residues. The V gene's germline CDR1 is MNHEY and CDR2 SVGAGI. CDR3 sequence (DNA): TGTGCCAGCAGCCGGGACAACCTGGTCAATCAGCCCCAGCATTTT. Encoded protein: CASSRDNLVNQPQHF.

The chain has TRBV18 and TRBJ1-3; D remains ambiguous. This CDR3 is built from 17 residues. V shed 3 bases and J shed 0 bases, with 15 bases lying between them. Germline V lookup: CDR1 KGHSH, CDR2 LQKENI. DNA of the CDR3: TGTGCCAGCTCACCCTACATGACACCCATCTCTGGAAACACCATATATTTT. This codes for CASSPYMTPISGNTIYF. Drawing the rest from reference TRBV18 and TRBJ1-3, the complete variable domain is NAGVMQNPRHLVRRRGQEARLRCSPMKGHSHVYWYRQLPEEGLKFMVYLQKENIIDESGMPKERFSAEFPKEGPSILRIQQVVRGDSAAYFCASSPYMTPISGNTIYFGEGSWLTVV.